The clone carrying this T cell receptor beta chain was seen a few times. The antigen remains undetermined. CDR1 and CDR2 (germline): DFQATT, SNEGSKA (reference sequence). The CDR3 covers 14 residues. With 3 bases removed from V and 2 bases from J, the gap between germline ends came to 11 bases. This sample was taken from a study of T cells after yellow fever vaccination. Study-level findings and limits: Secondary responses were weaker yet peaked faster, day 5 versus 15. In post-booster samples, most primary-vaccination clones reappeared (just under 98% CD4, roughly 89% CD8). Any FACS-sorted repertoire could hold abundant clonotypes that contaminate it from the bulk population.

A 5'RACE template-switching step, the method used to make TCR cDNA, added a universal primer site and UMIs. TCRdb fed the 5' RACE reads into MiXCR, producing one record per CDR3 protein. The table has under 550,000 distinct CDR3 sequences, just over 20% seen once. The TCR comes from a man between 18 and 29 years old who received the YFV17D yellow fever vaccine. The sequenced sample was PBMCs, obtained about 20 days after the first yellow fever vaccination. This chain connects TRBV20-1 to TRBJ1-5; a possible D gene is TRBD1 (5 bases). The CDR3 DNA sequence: TGCAGTGCTAGCCTCGGGACGGGCAATCAGCCCCAGCATTTT. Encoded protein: CSASLGTGNQPQHF.